A selection of T cell receptor beta chains follows, all from one sample in a study of cytomegalovirus exposure and HLA in healthy donors. Method: immunoSEQ multiplex PCR; TCRdb's copy keeps in-frame clones and lacks some. Of about 200,000 clones listed, 82% are singletons. The sequenced sample was PBMCs. The source is a woman in her forties or fifties in good health and CMV-seropositive. The CDR3 runs from the conserved cysteine through the conserved F or W. Fields, in order: D gene, J gene, clone size, V gene, CDR3 protein, CDR3 DNA. D genes are given only for firm matches. The size of a clone is reported for some rows only, either as once, few or many, or as a class for expanded clones.

TRBD2	TRBJ2-1	-	TRBV19	CASSRIPSGDNEQFF	TGTGCCAGCTCCCGCATCCCTAGCGGCGACAATGAGCAGTTCTTC
-	TRBJ2-1	-	TRBV7-8	CASSPGINNEQFF	TGTGCCAGCAGCCCCGGGATCAACAATGAGCAGTTCTTC
-	TRBJ2-1	few	TRBV29-1	CSVGGSSYNEQFF	TGCAGCGTTGGAGGGAGCTCCTACAATGAGCAGTTCTTC
-	TRBJ1-2	-	TRBV2	CASSPLLGRRHTF	TGTGCCAGCAGCCCCCTCTTGGGGCGTCGGCACACCTTC
-	TRBJ2-1	-	TRBV28	CASSLRGNEQFF	TGTGCCAGCAGTTTAAGGGGCAATGAGCAGTTCTTC
-	TRBJ1-6	few	TRBV7-9	CASSLYGTQNLDSPLHF	TGTGCCAGCAGCTTATACGGGACTCAAAACCTGGATTCACCCCTCCACTTT
-	TRBJ2-7	-	TRBV5-1	CASSFGAGMAYEQYF	TGCGCCAGCAGCTTTGGGGCAGGGATGGCCTACGAGCAGTACTTC
-	TRBJ2-1	-	TRBV5-5	CASSGGGRYNEQFF	TGTGCCAGCAGTGGAGGCGGCAGGTACAATGAGCAGTTCTTC
TRBD2	TRBJ2-2	-	TRBV19	CASSIPGGNTGELFF	TGTGCCAGTAGTATACCGGGGGGGAACACCGGGGAGCTGTTTTTT
-	TRBJ2-5	-	TRBV27	CASLRTGPIKTQYF	TGTGCCAGCCTTCGGACTGGCCCCATTAAGACCCAGTACTTC
-	TRBJ2-5	once	TRBV20-1	CSAREERREYF	TGCAGTGCTAGAGAAGAAAGACGGGAGTACTTC
TRBD1	TRBJ1-5	-	TRBV27	CASSSWSDRFNQPQHF	TGTGCCAGCAGTTCTTGGTCGGACAGGTTCAATCAGCCCCAGCATTTT
-	TRBJ2-7	-	TRBV5-1	CASSLGRADLISYEQYF	TGCGCCAGCAGCTTGGGGCGGGCTGACCTAATTTCCTACGAGCAGTACTTC
TRBD1	TRBJ2-2	-	TRBV5-1	CASSRGGANTGELFF	TGCGCCAGTTCTCGAGGGGGCGCGAACACCGGGGAGCTGTTTTTT
-	TRBJ2-7	-	TRBV21-1	CASSKDGSGSEGNEQYF	TGTGCCAGCAGCAAAGATGGTAGCGGGAGCGAGGGGAACGAGCAGTACTTC
TRBD1	TRBJ2-7	-	TRBV6-9	CASSPGTGVGYEQYF	TGTGCCAGCAGTCCCGGGACAGGGGTGGGGTACGAGCAGTACTTC
TRBD2	TRBJ2-3	-	TRBV4-2	CASSWRAGGGREDTQYF	TGTGCCAGCAGCTGGAGGGCGGGGGGGGGCCGAGAAGATACGCAGTATTTT
-	TRBJ2-1	-	TRBV6-5	CASSYSGTTYNEQFF	TGTGCCAGCAGTTACTCCGGGACAACCTACAATGAGCAGTTCTTC
-	TRBJ2-1	-	TRBV27	CASSFRLAPYNEQFF	TGTGCCAGCAGTTTTCGCCTAGCGCCCTACAATGAGCAGTTCTTC
TRBD2	TRBJ2-3	-	TRBV7-2	CASSLWLAGGTGTQYF	TGTGCCAGCAGCTTATGGCTAGCGGGGGGCACAGGTACGCAGTATTTT
-	TRBJ2-7	-	TRBV11-2	CASSLAGGKGLYEQYF	TGTGCCAGCAGCTTAGCTGGGGGGAAGGGCCTCTACGAGCAGTACTTC
-	TRBJ2-1	-	TRBV7-9	CASRAHVNEQFF	TGTGCCAGCAGAGCTCACGTTAATGAGCAGTTCTTC
TRBD1	TRBJ2-1	-	TRBV28	CASSLGQSPNEQFF	TGTGCCAGCAGTTTGGGACAGAGCCCCAATGAGCAGTTCTTC
-	TRBJ2-3	once	TRBV7-2	CASSFYSSDTQYF	TGTGCCAGCAGCTTTTACAGCTCGGATACGCAGTATTTT
-	TRBJ1-2	-	TRBV28	CASSSGVGYTF	TGTGCCAGCAGTTCGGGAGTTGGCTACACCTTC
-	TRBJ1-5	-	TRBV28	CASNPRGGQPQHF	TGTGCCAGCAACCCTCGGGGGGGTCAGCCCCAGCATTTT
-	TRBJ1-3	-	TRBV6-5	CASSYSPASSGNTIYF	TGTGCCAGCAGTTACTCGCCAGCGAGCTCTGGAAACACCATATATTTT
-	TRBJ2-1	-	TRBV6-5	CASSYSISLGPTEQFF	TGTGCCAGCAGTTACTCGATTAGCCTTGGCCCCACTGAGCAGTTCTTC